Below, one TCR beta chain is given with its context. Its matching antigen is unknown. This entry comes from a study of T-cell reconstitution after alpha-beta-depleted transplantation in children. Study results and caveats: Newly produced T cells mostly provided counts and TCRbeta diversity after one year, as hyperexpanded clones declined.

Unique molecular identifiers were built into the TCRbeta library. TCRdb used MiXCR to reprocess the PCR reads, holding one entry per CDR3 protein. The repertoire includes 90,000 to 150,000 distinct CDR3 sequences, around 23% of them detected once, and roughly a tenth sits in the top ten. With 4 bases removed from V and 2 bases from J, the gap between germline ends came to 14 bases. The CDR3 consists of 16 residues. This sequence was found in a male patient aged 2-9 years who had a stem cell transplant for chronic granulomatous disease, so the T cells may come from the graft donor. The sequences come from PBMCs, mostly from graft donor cells, collected 180 days after TCRalphabeta/CD19-depleted stem cell transplant. The rearrangement links TRBV12-3 or TRBV12-4 to TRBJ1-4, with a weak D call TRBD1 (5 bases). The CDR3 sequence is CASSSTVLRTNEKLFF. The CDR3 DNA sequence: TGTGCCAGCAGTTCGACAGTACTGAGGACTAATGAAAAACTGTTTTTT.